The 8 T cell receptor beta chains reported below all come from one sample, sequenced in a study of shared clonotypes between healthy human individuals. Profiling relied on immunoSEQ multiplex PCR, and the TCRdb table lists in-frame clones only, not all of them. This table has more than 900,000 clones, 75% to 85% appearing once. Material for sequencing was memory CD4+ T cells from PBMCs. Subset reported: CD45RA-negative fraction. The receptors here all came from a man aged 18 to 30 in good health. Some clones in this sample may be carry-over from other donors' samples.

V gene TRBV19 combines with J gene TRBJ2-1, with no clear D. Trimming cost V 4 bases and J 9 bases, with 13 bases left between them. Germline V gene sequence: CDR1 LNHDA, CDR2 SQIVND (reference sequence). CDR3 length: 13 amino acids. CDR3 in amino acids: CASSSGEWGEQFF. The CDR3 DNA sequence: TGTGCCAGTAGTAGTGGGGAATGGGGTGAGCAGTTCTTC.

V gene TRBV5-6 combines with J gene TRBJ1-2; no reliable D call. V lost 2 bases and J 3 bases, leaving 11 bases between the germline ends. This CDR3 contains 14 residues. CDR1 is SGHDT, CDR2 YYEEEE, per germline. The CDR3 bases are TGTGCCAGCAGCTTATTCCAGGATGACTATGGCTACACCTTC. Encoded protein: CASSLFQDDYGYTF.

The chain couples TRBV7-3 to TRBJ2-3; unclear D gene. Germline-derived CDR1 and CDR2 are SGHTA and FQGTGA. V lost 1 base to trimming and J lost 6 bases, with 8 bases between them. The length of the CDR3 is 13 residues. CDR3 DNA sequence: TGTGCCAGCAGCTTAAGAATGGGGGATACGCAGTATTTT. Translated, it gives CASSLRMGDTQYF.

Concerning this clone itself: The sample holds other DNA sequences that translate to the same CDR3. The chain uses TRBV28 and TRBJ1-2, with TRBD1 as a possible D gene (5 bases). The CDR3 has 13 residues. CDR1 and CDR2 (germline): MDHEN, SYDVKM. Trimming pared 6 bases from V and 7 bases from J, leaving 15 bases between. The DNA for the CDR3 is TGTGCCAGCAGCCCGGGGCAGGGTGGTGGCTACACCTTC. Protein sequence: CASSPGQGGGYTF.

This clone occurred a few times. This chain's CDR3 is CASSPRRDEAFF. Written as DNA, the CDR3 is TGTGCCAGCTCCCCCAGGAGGGATGAAGCTTTCTTT. This chain joins TRBV18 and TRBJ1-1; no clear D. The CDR3 contains 12 residues. Germline-derived CDR1 and CDR2 are KGHSH and LQKENI. Trimming took 6 bases from V and 7 from J, leaving 12 bases between them.

This clone was observed a few times. This chain connects TRBV27 to TRBJ2-1; D is perhaps TRBD1 (6 bases). The CDR3 has 13 amino acids. Trimming took off 5 bases at V and 4 bases at J, with 9 bases between the two ends. Germline assignment: CDR1 MNHEY and CDR2 SMNVEV (reference sequence). CDR3 protein: CASSPQGYNEQFF. CDR3 sequence (DNA): TGTGCCAGCAGTCCTCAGGGGTACAATGAGCAGTTCTTC.

The gene calls are TRBV28 and TRBJ1-5; perhaps TRBD1 as D (5 bases). The CDR3 is 16 residues long. With 2 bases removed from V and 0 bases from J, the gap between germline ends came to 11 bases. Germline lookup yields CDR1 MDHEN and CDR2 SYDVKM. The CDR3, as DNA: TGTGCCAGCAGTTTAATAAGGGGAGATAGCAATCAGCCCCAGCATTTT. As protein: CASSLIRGDSNQPQHF.

The chain has TRBV7-2 and TRBJ2-5; D is perhaps TRBD1 (5 bases). V was clipped by 4 bases and J by 7 bases, with 7 bases between them. This CDR3 spans 11 amino acids. Germline CDR1 and CDR2: SGHTA and FQGNSA. The CDR3 nucleotides read TGTGCCAGCAGCTCCCAGGGGACCCAGTACTTC. Translation: CASSSQGTQYF.